The rows below give T cell receptor beta chains drawn from one sample of a study of cytomegalovirus exposure and HLA in healthy donors. Using immunoSEQ multiplex PCR, the repertoire was profiled, and TCRdb retains in-frame clones only, with some absent. The repertoire holds 100,000 to 150,000 clones, with almost 80% as singletons. The source material was PBMCs. Source of these receptors: a female donor in good health and CMV-seronegative. Both conserved end residues are part of each CDR3. The order of the fields is J gene, D gene, clone size, V gene, CDR3 protein, CDR3 DNA. A D gene is named only where the DNA matches it firmly. Clone size is shown for a subset of rows, as once, few, many or a class of expanded clone.

j_gene: TRBJ2-6; d_gene: .; abundance: .; v_gene: TRBV5-1; CDR3aa: CASSLQGRLSGANVLTF; CDR3nt: TGCGCCAGCAGCTTGCAAGGCAGGCTCTCTGGGGCCAACGTCCTGACTTTC
j_gene: TRBJ1-2; d_gene: TRBD1; abundance: .; v_gene: TRBV4-1; CDR3aa: CASSQIDRGDYGYTF; CDR3nt: TGCGCCAGCAGCCAAATTGACAGGGGCGACTATGGCTACACCTTC
j_gene: TRBJ2-3; d_gene: TRBD2; abundance: .; v_gene: TRBV30; CDR3aa: CAWSPSGRGDTQYF; CDR3nt: TGTGCCTGGAGTCCTAGCGGGAGGGGAGATACGCAGTATTTT
j_gene: TRBJ2-3; d_gene: .; abundance: once; v_gene: TRBV11-3; CDR3aa: CASSPTASTDTQYF; CDR3nt: TGTGCCAGCAGCCCGACAGCAAGCACAGATACGCAGTATTTT
j_gene: TRBJ2-1; d_gene: TRBD2; abundance: .; v_gene: TRBV4-2; CDR3aa: CASSQDPAGEREQFF; CDR3nt: TGTGCCAGCAGCCAAGACCCCGCGGGAGAACGAGAGCAGTTCTTC
j_gene: TRBJ2-1; d_gene: TRBD2; abundance: .; v_gene: TRBV27; CDR3aa: CASRTGLAGGGEQFF; CDR3nt: TGTGCCAGCAGGACGGGACTAGCGGGAGGGGGTGAGCAGTTCTTC
j_gene: TRBJ2-7; d_gene: TRBD1; abundance: .; v_gene: TRBV19; CDR3aa: CASSVGQSAPYEQYF; CDR3nt: TGTGCCAGTAGTGTGGGACAGTCGGCCCCCTACGAGCAGTACTTC
j_gene: TRBJ2-3; d_gene: TRBD2; abundance: .; v_gene: TRBV2; CDR3aa: CASTSGRGTDTQYF; CDR3nt: TGTGCCAGCACTAGCGGGAGGGGCACAGATACGCAGTATTTT
j_gene: TRBJ2-1; d_gene: TRBD2; abundance: .; v_gene: TRBV5-1; CDR3aa: CASSPGLAGGSWGFF; CDR3nt: TGCGCCAGCAGCCCCGGACTAGCGGGAGGCTCCTGGGGGTTCTTC
j_gene: TRBJ1-5; d_gene: TRBD1; abundance: .; v_gene: TRBV7-2; CDR3aa: CASSLAGQGNQPQHF; CDR3nt: TGTGCCAGCAGCTTAGCGGGACAGGGCAATCAGCCCCAGCATTTT
j_gene: TRBJ1-5; d_gene: .; abundance: few; v_gene: TRBV19; CDR3aa: CASTDQRNSNQPQHF; CDR3nt: TGTGCCAGTACCGACCAGAGGAATAGCAATCAGCCCCAGCATTTT
j_gene: TRBJ2-7; d_gene: TRBD2; abundance: .; v_gene: TRBV19; CDR3aa: CASSIAREGTYEQYF; CDR3nt: TGTGCCAGTAGTATCGCGCGGGAGGGCACCTACGAGCAGTACTTC
j_gene: TRBJ2-7; d_gene: TRBD2; abundance: .; v_gene: TRBV6-5; CDR3aa: CASRGLGLSYEQYF; CDR3nt: TGTGCCAGCAGGGGACTAGGGCTTTCCTACGAGCAGTACTTC
j_gene: TRBJ2-7; d_gene: TRBD2; abundance: .; v_gene: TRBV7-2; CDR3aa: CASSSLTSAPYEQYF; CDR3nt: TGTGCCAGCAGCTCTCTGACTAGCGCGCCCTACGAGCAGTACTTC
j_gene: TRBJ2-3; d_gene: .; abundance: .; v_gene: TRBV30; CDR3aa: CAWSVKGPGADTQYF; CDR3nt: TGTGCCTGGAGTGTAAAAGGTCCCGGGGCAGATACGCAGTATTTT
j_gene: TRBJ1-1; d_gene: TRBD1; abundance: .; v_gene: TRBV7-2; CDR3aa: CASSRQGNTEAFF; CDR3nt: TGTGCCAGCAGCCGACAGGGGAACACTGAAGCTTTCTTT
j_gene: TRBJ2-5; d_gene: TRBD1; abundance: .; v_gene: TRBV15; CDR3aa: CATSRSQTGGLETQYF; CDR3nt: TGTGCCACCAGCAGATCACAGACAGGGGGCCTAGAGACCCAGTACTTC
j_gene: TRBJ2-2; d_gene: .; abundance: .; v_gene: TRBV27; CDR3aa: CASSVLNTGELFF; CDR3nt: TGTGCCAGCAGTGTTCTAAACACCGGGGAGCTGTTTTTT
j_gene: TRBJ2-5; d_gene: TRBD2; abundance: few; v_gene: TRBV30; CDR3aa: CAWSSGLNQETQYF; CDR3nt: TGTGCCTGGAGCTCGGGACTAAACCAAGAGACCCAGTACTTC
j_gene: TRBJ2-7; d_gene: TRBD2; abundance: .; v_gene: TRBV13; CDR3aa: CASSELGTSGAYEQYF; CDR3nt: TGTGCCAGCAGCGAGTTGGGGACTAGCGGGGCCTACGAGCAGTACTTC
j_gene: TRBJ2-7; d_gene: .; abundance: .; v_gene: TRBV4-1; CDR3aa: CASSRVQGTYEQYF; CDR3nt: TGCGCCAGCAGCCGCGTACAGGGAACCTACGAGCAGTACTTC
j_gene: TRBJ2-1; d_gene: TRBD1; abundance: .; v_gene: TRBV6-5; CDR3aa: CASSQDRAGNEQFF; CDR3nt: TGTGCCAGCAGCCAGGACAGGGCGGGAAATGAGCAGTTCTTC
j_gene: TRBJ2-7; d_gene: .; abundance: .; v_gene: TRBV11-2; CDR3aa: CASSLEPGLMAEQYF; CDR3nt: TGTGCCAGCAGCTTAGAGCCGGGATTGATGGCCGAGCAGTACTTC
j_gene: TRBJ2-1; d_gene: .; abundance: .; v_gene: TRBV7-5; CDR3aa: CVRSLSRGRGSFSYNEQFF; CDR3nt: TGTGTCAGAAGCTTATCTCGCGGGAGGGGGTCCTTCTCCTACAATGAGCAGTTCTTC
j_gene: TRBJ1-1; d_gene: TRBD1; abundance: .; v_gene: TRBV6-1; CDR3aa: CASSVGQGWLEAFF; CDR3nt: TGTGCCAGCAGTGTGGGACAGGGGTGGCTCGAAGCTTTCTTT
j_gene: TRBJ2-3; d_gene: .; abundance: .; v_gene: TRBV2; CDR3aa: CASSVGSEGPDTQYF; CDR3nt: TGTGCCAGCAGTGTCGGTAGCGAAGGGCCAGATACGCAGTATTTT
j_gene: TRBJ2-5; d_gene: .; abundance: .; v_gene: TRBV7-3; CDR3aa: CASSLTGGTQYF; CDR3nt: TGTGCCAGCAGCTTGACAGGAGGGACCCAGTACTTC
j_gene: TRBJ2-7; d_gene: .; abundance: .; v_gene: TRBV4-2; CDR3aa: CASSQDTGYDGYEQYF; CDR3nt: TGTGCCAGCAGCCAAGACACAGGGTATGACGGATACGAGCAGTACTTC
j_gene: TRBJ2-5; d_gene: TRBD1; abundance: .; v_gene: TRBV19; CDR3aa: CASSTTGTGRETQYF; CDR3nt: TGTGCCAGTAGTACTACCGGGACAGGGAGGGAGACCCAGTACTTC
j_gene: TRBJ2-5; d_gene: .; abundance: .; v_gene: TRBV30; CDR3aa: CAWSAGHRTAAQYF; CDR3nt: TGTGCCTGGAGTGCGGGACACCGCACGGCGGCCCAGTACTTC
j_gene: TRBJ2-6; d_gene: TRBD1; abundance: .; v_gene: TRBV9; CDR3aa: CASSVATGAGANVLTF; CDR3nt: TGTGCCAGCAGCGTAGCTACAGGGGCTGGGGCCAACGTCCTGACTTTC
j_gene: TRBJ1-2; d_gene: TRBD1; abundance: .; v_gene: TRBV4-3; CDR3aa: CASSTGTATSNYGYTF; CDR3nt: TGCGCCAGCAGCACTGGGACAGCCACTTCTAACTATGGCTACACCTTC
j_gene: TRBJ2-7; d_gene: .; abundance: .; v_gene: TRBV7-8; CDR3aa: CASSLTGLASEQYF; CDR3nt: TGTGCCAGCAGCCTAACGGGGCTAGCGAGCGAGCAGTACTTC
j_gene: TRBJ2-3; d_gene: .; abundance: .; v_gene: TRBV6-6; CDR3aa: CASSSITDTQYF; CDR3nt: TGTGCCAGCAGTTCTATCACAGATACGCAGTATTTT
j_gene: TRBJ2-5; d_gene: TRBD2; abundance: .; v_gene: TRBV5-1; CDR3aa: CASSLNPGGGQETQYF; CDR3nt: TGCGCCAGCAGCTTAAACCCCGGGGGGGGCCAAGAGACCCAGTACTTC
j_gene: TRBJ1-6; d_gene: TRBD1; abundance: once; v_gene: TRBV27; CDR3aa: CASSLATGGSPLHF; CDR3nt: TGTGCCAGCAGTTTAGCGACAGGGGGATCACCCCTCCACTTT
j_gene: TRBJ1-1; d_gene: .; abundance: .; v_gene: TRBV27; CDR3aa: CASSTGKGAFF; CDR3nt: TGTGCCAGCAGTACAGGGAAGGGAGCTTTCTTT
j_gene: TRBJ1-1; d_gene: .; abundance: .; v_gene: TRBV4-2; CDR3aa: CASSQEKGDTEAFF; CDR3nt: TGTGCCAGCAGCCAAGAGAAGGGGGACACTGAAGCTTTCTTT
j_gene: TRBJ2-1; d_gene: .; abundance: .; v_gene: TRBV7-3; CDR3aa: CASSLGLALRNEQFF; CDR3nt: TGTGCCAGCAGCTTAGGGCTAGCCCTGAGGAATGAGCAGTTCTTC
j_gene: TRBJ2-1; d_gene: TRBD2; abundance: few; v_gene: TRBV5-1; CDR3aa: CASSLSSGKDEQFF; CDR3nt: TGCGCCAGCAGCTTGTCTAGCGGGAAGGATGAGCAGTTCTTC
j_gene: TRBJ2-1; d_gene: .; abundance: .; v_gene: TRBV7-9; CDR3aa: CASSQDWRNEQFF; CDR3nt: TGCGCCAGCAGCCAAGATTGGCGGAATGAGCAGTTCTTC
j_gene: TRBJ1-4; d_gene: .; abundance: once; v_gene: TRBV19; CDR3aa: CASSISQQNEKLFF; CDR3nt: TGTGCCAGTAGTATATCACAGCAAAATGAAAAACTGTTTTTT
j_gene: TRBJ1-5; d_gene: .; abundance: .; v_gene: TRBV30; CDR3aa: CAWSFGQLNQPQHF; CDR3nt: TGTGCCTGGAGTTTTGGACAGCTCAATCAGCCCCAGCATTTT
j_gene: TRBJ2-5; d_gene: TRBD1; abundance: few; v_gene: TRBV7-2; CDR3aa: CASSLTGGQETQYF; CDR3nt: TGTGCCAGCAGCCTGACAGGGGGCCAAGAGACCCAGTACTTC
j_gene: TRBJ2-1; d_gene: .; abundance: .; v_gene: TRBV2; CDR3aa: CASSDLSYNEQFF; CDR3nt: TGTGCCAGCAGTGATCTCTCCTACAATGAGCAGTTCTTC
j_gene: TRBJ2-7; d_gene: .; abundance: few; v_gene: TRBV29-1; CDR3aa: CSYGAGDEQYF; CDR3nt: TGCAGCTACGGCGCAGGGGACGAGCAGTACTTC
j_gene: TRBJ2-1; d_gene: .; abundance: .; v_gene: TRBV29-1; CDR3aa: CSGRGSPGNLNNEQFF; CDR3nt: TGCAGCGGCAGGGGTTCCCCGGGAAACTTAAACAATGAGCAGTTCTTC
j_gene: TRBJ1-1; d_gene: .; abundance: .; v_gene: TRBV2; CDR3aa: CASSEAGRQLNTEAFF; CDR3nt: TGTGCCAGCAGTGAAGCCGGGAGGCAGCTGAACACTGAAGCTTTCTTT
j_gene: TRBJ1-2; d_gene: TRBD1; abundance: .; v_gene: TRBV15; CDR3aa: CATSRDRGLNYGYTF; CDR3nt: TGTGCCACCAGCAGAGACAGGGGGCTGAACTATGGCTACACCTTC
j_gene: TRBJ2-1; d_gene: .; abundance: .; v_gene: TRBV7-2; CDR3aa: CASSLERGENNEQFF; CDR3nt: TGTGCCAGCAGCTTAGAACGCGGGGAAAACAATGAGCAGTTCTTC
j_gene: TRBJ2-7; d_gene: .; abundance: .; v_gene: TRBV19; CDR3aa: CASSKEGSSYEQYF; CDR3nt: TGTGCCAGTAGTAAAGAGGGCAGCTCCTACGAGCAGTACTTC